Below are 2 T cell receptor beta chains sequenced from a single sample in a study of regulatory T cells in long-lasting Graves disease. Time point specified: persistent/refractory GD, antithyroid drugs over 5 years with positive TRAb. RNA isolated from PBMCs was used to make the TCR library. Researchers made TCR beta libraries by using iRepertoire HTBI primers and running Arm-PCR on CDR3 regions. MiXCR was run by TCRdb on the multiplex PCR reads, yielding one entry per CDR3 protein. The table lists approximately 400,000 distinct CDR3 sequences, around 22% of them singletons. The specimen was peripheral blood mononuclear cells (PBMCs), collected when the disease was refractory, from a patient treated with antithyroid drugs. These TCRs come from a female donor with Graves disease.

This clonotype has a handful of counts. The CDR3 region has the DNA TGCAGTGCTATCGACGGGAGCTTCGATACGCAGTATTTT. Encoded protein: CSAIDGSFDTQYF. The chain links TRBV20-1 to TRBJ2-3, with D possibly matching TRBD2 (6 bases). This CDR3 is 13 amino acids long. V lost 4 bases and J lost 6, with 14 bases in between. Germline V gene data show CDR1 as DFQATT and CDR2 as SNEGSKA (reference sequence).

This clonotype has more than one count but fewer than ten. The rearrangement uses TRBV7-9 and TRBJ2-5; 7 bases are a match to TRBD1. After removal of 5 bases from V and 7 bases from J, the junction contained 13 bases not matched to a gene. The CDR3 runs 15 residues. CDR1 SEHNR and CDR2 FQNEAQ come from the germline V gene (reference sequence). The CDR3 DNA reads TGTGCCAGCAGCGCTACTGGGACAGCCCCCGCGACCCAGTACTTC. Translating gives CASSATGTAPATQYF. Drawing the rest from reference TRBV7-9 and TRBJ2-5, the complete variable domain is DTGVSQNPRHKITKRGQNVTFRCDPISEHNRLYWYRQTLGQGPEFLTYFQNEAQLEKSRLLSDRFSAERPKGSFSTLEIQRTEQGDSAMYLCASSATGTAPATQYFGPGTRLLVL.